Sequencing of this T cell receptor (beta chain) was carried out in a study of T cell changes during pregnancy in multiple sclerosis. Trimming removed 8 bases from V and 5 bases from J; junction bases left unmatched: 14. This CDR3 is built from 16 residues. Germline lookup yields CDR1 LNHDA and CDR2 SQIVND (reference sequence). The method was immunoSEQ multiplex PCR; TCRdb's version includes in-frame clones alone and lacks a portion of them. The sample holds approximately 60,000 clones, about 94% seen once. The chain couples TRBV19 to TRBJ1-2; 10 bases map to TRBD1. The sequence was collected from a female donor with multiple sclerosis, enrolled in a pregnancy study. The sample consisted of CD4+ T cells from peripheral blood mononuclear cells, taken before pregnancy. The CDR3: CASCRTGGSSEYGYTF. The CDR3 nucleotides read TGTGCCAGTTGTCGGACAGGGGGGTCCTCAGAATATGGCTACACCTTC.